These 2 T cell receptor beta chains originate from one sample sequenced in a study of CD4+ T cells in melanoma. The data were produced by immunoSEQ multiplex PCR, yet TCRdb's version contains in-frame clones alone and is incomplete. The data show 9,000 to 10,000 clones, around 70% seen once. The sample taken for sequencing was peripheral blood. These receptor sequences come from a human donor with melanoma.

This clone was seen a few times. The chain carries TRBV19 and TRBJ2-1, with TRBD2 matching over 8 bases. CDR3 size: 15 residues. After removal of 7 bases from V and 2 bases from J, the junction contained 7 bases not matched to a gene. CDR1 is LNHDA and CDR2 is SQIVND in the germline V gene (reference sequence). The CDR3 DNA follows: TGTGCCAGTACCGGTCCGGGGGGGCCCTACAATGAGCAGTTCTTC. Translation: CASTGPGGPYNEQFF.

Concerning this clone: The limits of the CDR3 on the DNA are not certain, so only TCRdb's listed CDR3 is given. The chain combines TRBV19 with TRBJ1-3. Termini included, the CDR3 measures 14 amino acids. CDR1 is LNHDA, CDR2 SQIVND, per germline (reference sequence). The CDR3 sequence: CASTSGESGNTIYF.